This T cell receptor (beta chain) comes out of a study of long-term antiretroviral therapy in people with HIV. Study results and caveats: Versus controls, repertoires in people with HIV had narrower CDR3 length ranges.

immunoSEQ v3.0 was run at survey level. The data were produced by immunoSEQ multiplex PCR, yet TCRdb's version contains in-frame clones alone and is incomplete. The table records 15,000 to 20,000 clones, 79% of them present only once. About this clone: What it binds is not known.

Germline CDR1 LGHNA, CDR2 YSLEER. The CDR3 length is 17 residues. Trimming took off 4 bases at V and 0 bases at J, with 19 bases between the two ends. The sequence was collected from a man aged 25-45 years with HIV. The sample consisted of unsorted PBMCs, taken at the start of antiretroviral therapy. The rearrangement uses TRBV4-3 and TRBJ2-7; no clear D gene. CDR3 protein: CASSRSSITDGSYEQYF. The CDR3 nucleotides read TGCGCCAGCAGCCGGTCTTCTATTACGGACGGCTCCTACGAGCAGTACTTC.